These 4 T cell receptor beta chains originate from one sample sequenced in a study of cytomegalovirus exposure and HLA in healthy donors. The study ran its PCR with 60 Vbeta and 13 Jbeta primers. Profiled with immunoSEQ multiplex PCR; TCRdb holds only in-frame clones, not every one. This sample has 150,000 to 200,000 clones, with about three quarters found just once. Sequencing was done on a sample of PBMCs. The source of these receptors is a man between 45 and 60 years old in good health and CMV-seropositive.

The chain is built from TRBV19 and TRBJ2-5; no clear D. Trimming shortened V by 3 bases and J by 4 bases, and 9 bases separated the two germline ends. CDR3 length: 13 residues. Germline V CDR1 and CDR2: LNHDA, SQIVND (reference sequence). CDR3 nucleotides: TGTGCCAGTAGTATTTATCTCCTAGAGACCCAGTACTTC. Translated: CASSIYLLETQYF.

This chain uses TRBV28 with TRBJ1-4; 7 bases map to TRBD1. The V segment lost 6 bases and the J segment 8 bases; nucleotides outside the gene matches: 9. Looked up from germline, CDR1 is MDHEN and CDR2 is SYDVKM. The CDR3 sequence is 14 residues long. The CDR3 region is CASSSGGIYEKLFF. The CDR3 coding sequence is TGTGCCAGCAGCTCAGGGGGAATATACGAAAAACTGTTTTTT.

CDR3 sequence reads: CASSGGPGQGAHTIYF. CDR3 in DNA: TGTGCCAGCAGTGGGGGACCGGGACAGGGGGCACACACCATATATTTT. This chain uses TRBV6-4 with TRBJ1-3, with 12 bases that match TRBD1. V lost 4 bases to trimming and J lost 8 bases; unmatched junction nucleotides: 9. This CDR3 has 16 residues. Germline V gene lookup returns CDR1 MRHNA and CDR2 SNTAGT.

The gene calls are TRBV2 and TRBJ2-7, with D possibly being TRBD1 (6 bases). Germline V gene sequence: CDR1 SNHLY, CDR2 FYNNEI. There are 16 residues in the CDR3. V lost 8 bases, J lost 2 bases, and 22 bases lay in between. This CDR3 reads CASSNPRTASAYEQYF. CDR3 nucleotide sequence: TGTGCCAGCTCCAACCCTCGGACAGCATCAGCCTACGAGCAGTACTTC.